These 22 T cell receptor beta chains share one sample of origin, sequenced in a study of T cells after yellow fever vaccination. TCRdb passed the 5' RACE reads through MiXCR, listing each CDR3 protein once. The table includes 300,000 to 450,000 distinct CDR3 sequences, around 6.4% detected once. Specimen: PBMCs, collected 5 days after the yellow fever booster vaccination. Every receptor here comes from a man in his thirties or forties who received the YFV17D yellow fever vaccine.

This clonotype was recorded at least ten times. In DNA form, the CDR3 reads TGTGCCAGCAGCTTGGTAACACCACGGCGGGAGGTTACCAATGAGCAGTTCTTC. Its translation: CASSLVTPRREVTNEQFF. The genes are TRBV5-6 and TRBJ2-1; 8 nucleotides align to TRBD2. Germline lookup yields CDR1 SGHDT and CDR2 YYEEEE. With 0 bases clipped from V and 6 bases from J, the junction kept 14 bases outside the gene matches. This CDR3 spans 18 amino acids.

Only a few counts were recorded for this clonotype. The V and J genes are TRBV7-9 and TRBJ1-2, with D unclear. There are 14 residues in the CDR3. Deletions cut 4 bases from V and 1 base from J, with 10 bases between. CDR1 is SEHNR, CDR2 FQNEAQ, per germline (reference sequence). The chain's CDR3 is CASSSPSSNYGYTF. CDR3 coding DNA: TGTGCCAGCAGCTCCCCGAGCAGTAACTATGGCTACACCTTC.

This clonotype showed up many times. V gene TRBV27 combines with J gene TRBJ1-1; D perhaps matches TRBD1 (5 bases). Trimming left V 5 bases short and J 1 base short, with 11 bases between. The CDR3 runs to 14 residues. Germline CDR1 and CDR2: MNHEY and SMNVEV (reference sequence). This chain's CDR3 is CASSHGQKNTEAFF. The DNA of the CDR3 is TGTGCCAGCAGTCACGGACAAAAGAACACTGAAGCTTTCTTT.

This clonotype occurred a few times. V gene TRBV6-5 combines with J gene TRBJ1-4; TRBD1 might be the D (5 bases). The germline V gene encodes CDR1 MNHEY and CDR2 SVGAGI. This CDR3 comprises 14 residues. V dropped 5 bases and J dropped 6 bases, with 13 bases sitting between them. DNA of the CDR3: TGTGCCAGCAGTCACACGGGGGGAGATGAAAAACTGTTTTTT. Residues: CASSHTGGDEKLFF.

At least ten counts were recorded for this clonotype. The chain has TRBV7-8 and TRBJ2-7; 7 bases fit TRBD2. CDR3 size: 15 residues. The junction had 9 bases not matched to a gene; V was cut back by 0 bases and J by 7 bases. Germline-derived CDR1 and CDR2 are SGHVS and FQNEAQ. This CDR3 reads CASSLAGGDPGEQYF. In DNA form, the CDR3 reads TGTGCCAGCAGCTTAGCGGGGGGGGACCCCGGGGAGCAGTACTTC.

The chain combines TRBV7-9 with TRBJ2-1, with D uncertain. CDR1 and CDR2 (germline): SEHNR, FQNEAQ (reference sequence). Trimming removed 3 bases at V and 6 bases at J, with 6 bases between. The CDR3 is 12 amino acids. CDR3: CASSFYGNEQFF. Here the CDR3 DNA reads TGTGCCAGCAGCTTTTACGGCAATGAGCAGTTCTTC.

V gene TRBV20-1 combines with J gene TRBJ2-3; weak D call: TRBD1 (5 bases). V lost 3 bases and J 4 bases, leaving 17 bases between the germline ends. The germline V gene has CDR1 DFQATT and CDR2 SNEGSKA (reference sequence). CDR3 length: 15 amino acids. The CDR3 is CSASDVATGPDTQYF. The CDR3 DNA reads as TGCAGTGCTAGCGATGTGGCCACAGGTCCAGATACGCAGTATTTT.

The J gene is TRBJ1-1, the V gene TRBV6-1, with D possibly being TRBD1 (6 bases). Germline values: CDR1 MNHNS, CDR2 SASEGT. The V end lost 9 bases, the J end lost 1 base, and 9 bases lay between the germline ends. CDR3 length: 12 residues. DNA for the CDR3: TGTGCCAGGGACAGTCCGAACACTGAAGCTTTCTTT. Protein: CARDSPNTEAFF.

The chain is built from TRBV18 and TRBJ2-1, with 13 bases aligning to TRBD2. This CDR3 region has 16 residues. From germline, CDR1 is KGHSH and CDR2 LQKENI. V shed 0 bases and J 8 bases; nucleotides not matched to a gene: 4. CDR3 residues: CASSPPWTSGSYEQFF. In DNA, the CDR3 is TGTGCCAGCTCACCACCGTGGACTAGCGGGAGCTATGAGCAGTTCTTC.

The chain carries TRBV12-3 or TRBV12-4 and TRBJ2-7; D possibly corresponds to TRBD1 (5 bases). The CDR3 spans 14 residues. The V and J ends lost 5 bases and 2 bases respectively, with 13 bases between them. In nucleotides, the CDR3 is TGTGCCAGCAGTCATTCGACAGAGACCTACGAGCAGTACTTC. This encodes CASSHSTETYEQYF.

The chain couples TRBV29-1 to TRBJ1-2; D is undetermined. This CDR3 is 14 amino acids long. From germline, CDR1 is SQVTM and CDR2 ANQGSEA. V was pared by 2 bases and J by 4 bases, with 14 bases between. The CDR3 sequence is CSVENGLGAYGYTF. The CDR3 region has the DNA TGCAGCGTTGAAAACGGGCTGGGTGCCTATGGCTACACCTTC.

This clonotype was recorded many times. V gene TRBV29-1 combines with J gene TRBJ2-3; the D is unclear. Trimming left V 4 bases short and J 6 bases short, with 8 bases between. The CDR3 runs to 11 residues. Germline loops: CDR1 SQVTM, CDR2 ANQGSEA. The CDR3 here is CSVAASDTQYF. In DNA form, the CDR3 reads TGCAGCGTTGCGGCTTCTGATACGCAGTATTTT.

V and J are TRBV12-3 or TRBV12-4 and TRBJ2-7, with 8 bases that match TRBD1. The CDR3 sequence is 13 residues long. J gave up 2 bases and V 7 bases, and 4 bases lay outside the gene matches. CDR3 nucleotide sequence: TGTGCCAGCAAGGGACAGGCAACCTACGAGCAGTACTTC. The encoded protein is CASKGQATYEQYF.

This chain joins TRBV10-1 and TRBJ2-7; TRBD2 matches at 12 bases. The CDR3 contains 13 residues. The germline V gene encodes CDR1 WNHNN and CDR2 SYGVQD (reference sequence). Germline trimming cut 4 bases from V and 12 bases from J; bases unmatched to any gene: 7. This chain's CDR3 is CASSGGLAGPWYF. CDR3 DNA sequence: TGCGCCAGCAGTGGGGGACTAGCGGGTCCGTGGTACTTC.

V gene TRBV6-2 or TRBV6-3 combines with J gene TRBJ1-4; perhaps TRBD1 as D (5 bases). The V end lost 5 bases, the J end lost 4 bases, and 11 bases lay between the germline ends. CDR1 MNHEY and CDR2 SVGEGT come from the germline V gene. This CDR3 is built from 14 residues. In DNA form, the CDR3 reads TGTGCCAGCAGTCTGACAGCCAGTAATGAAAAACTGTTTTTT. This translates into CASSLTASNEKLFF.

This clonotype was observed many times. The chain carries TRBV12-3 or TRBV12-4 and TRBJ2-7, with D possibly matching TRBD2 (6 bases). With 8 bases removed from V and 4 bases from J, the gap between germline ends came to 12 bases. The CDR3 runs to 12 residues. Here the CDR3 reads CASQEGRYEQYF. CDR3 in DNA: TGTGCCAGCCAGGAGGGCAGGTACGAGCAGTACTTC.

In its sample, this clonotype was seen many times. The chain links TRBV20-1 to TRBJ2-5; 9 bases match TRBD2. Per the germline V gene, CDR1 is DFQATT and CDR2 is SNEGSKA (reference sequence). V dropped 0 bases and J dropped 5; count of bases not matched to a gene: 4. The CDR3 spans 14 residues. The CDR3 loop is CSAREASGMETQYF. CDR3 DNA sequence: TGCAGTGCTAGAGAGGCTAGCGGGATGGAGACCCAGTACTTC.

This clonotype was picked up many times. The chain combines TRBV12-3 or TRBV12-4 with TRBJ2-2; perhaps D is TRBD1 or TRBD2 (7 bases each). CDR3 length equals 15 residues. V shed 10 bases and J shed 5 bases, with 20 bases lying between them. For the CDR3, the DNA is TGTGCCACAGGGGGGGAGGCCCGGTGGACCGGGGAGCTGTTTTTT. Its protein product is CATGGEARWTGELFF.

This clonotype was seen only a few times. The chain couples TRBV29-1 to TRBJ1-5; TRBD1 might be the D (5 bases). The V end was cut by 6 bases, the J end by 3 bases, with 12 bases between. This CDR3 contains 13 residues. Germline V CDR1 and CDR2: SQVTM, ANQGSEA. The CDR3 loop is CSVGDRYNQPQHF. The CDR3 DNA follows: TGCAGCGTCGGTGACAGATACAATCAGCCCCAGCATTTT.

This clonotype was observed at least ten times. The chain uses TRBV9 and TRBJ2-7; perhaps TRBD2 as D (5 bases). The CDR3 length is 13 residues. V was pared by 4 bases and J by 12 bases, with 20 bases between. CDR1 is SGDLS, CDR2 YYNGEE, per germline. CDR3: CASSSRESWFLYF. As DNA, the CDR3 is TGTGCCAGCAGCTCAAGGGAGTCATGGTTTCTGTACTTC. Full variable domain (remainder filled in from reference TRBV9 and TRBJ2-7): DSGVTQTPKHLITATGQRVTLRCSPRSGDLSVYWYQQSLDQGLQFLIQYYNGEERAKGNILERFSAQQFPDLHSELNLSSLELGDSALYFCASSSRESWFLYFGPGTRLTVT.

The table lists this clonotype with a few counts. This chain uses TRBV7-8 with TRBJ2-3, with D unresolved. V shed 0 bases and J shed 5 bases, with 6 bases lying between them. The CDR3 is 13 amino acids. The germline CDR1 and CDR2 sequences are SGHVS and FQNEAQ. CDR3 loop: CASSLALVDTQYF. The CDR3 DNA sequence: TGTGCCAGCAGCTTAGCGCTCGTAGATACGCAGTATTTT.

In its sample, this clonotype was seen many times. This chain connects TRBV7-2 to TRBJ2-3; D is possibly TRBD2 (6 bases). The CDR3 length is 15 residues. With 3 bases removed from V and 4 bases from J, the gap between germline ends came to 14 bases. The V gene's germline CDR1 is SGHTA and CDR2 FQGNSA. DNA of the CDR3: TGTGCCAGCAGCTTGGGGCCCGGGAGCCCAGATACGCAGTATTTT. The encoded protein is CASSLGPGSPDTQYF.